The entry below gives a single T cell receptor (beta chain) sequence along with its context. Its binding antigen is unknown. Per-base qualities were not stored, and no clone one base away is much larger. The data are from a study of blood T cell repertoires in COVID-19 (dated by TCRdb to 2019 to 2021). Broadly, across the study: Samples covering the acute and convalescent phases of COVID-19 were provided by collaborators in the United States, Italy and Spain. HLA class I and class II types, where available, came from metadata supplied by the sample provider rather than from assay-based typing. Nearly every sample came with metadata listing a de-identified subject ID, COVID-19 status, age in years and sex. Deeply sampled blood TCRbeta repertoires from subjects exposed to, actively infected with, or recovered from COVID-19 were included in the dataset. The repertoires were made available in a free public database intended to serve as a resource for research on the immune response to SARS-CoV-2. The material from the prospective study consisted of cDNA or gDNA derived from T cells, B-cell-depleted T cells, or PBMCs. The samples were drawn from the first 160 participants of the ongoing ImmuneRACE study and from over 950 subjects provided by 6 global collaborators.

Each collaborating institution followed its own protocols to collect whole blood in K2EDTA tubes. For TCRbeta analysis, collaborators shipped samples as frozen whole blood, isolated PBMCs, or DNA extracted from either of those sample types. TCRbeta CDR3 regions were amplified from genomic DNA by means of the immunoSEQ Assay, a bias-controlled multiplex PCR. From the authors' description of their analysis: Within the assay, amplification of reference gene primers was used to estimate how many nucleated cells each sample contained. To quantify the absolute abundance of each unique TCRbeta CDR3 rearrangement, sequence reads were collapsed and filtered. For each sample, productive Simpson clonality was calculated by taking the square root of Simpson's diversity index across productive rearrangements. TCRdb's version of the immuneACCESS table is confined to in-frame rearrangements and falls short of the full clone set. An unresolved V gene accounts for under half of the shortfall where checked; the remainder is of unknown origin. V and J calls and clone size follow that table, whereas D and trimming were derived from the DNA. Across this sample there are 300,000 to 400,000 clones, with 75% to 85% seen only once. The ten largest clones add up to around 7.8% of the sample.

General findings and caveats noted by the study authors: Clinical and demographic metadata were provided uncurated, with the amount varying by source and participant.

From the cysteine through the phenylalanine, the CDR3 covers 14 amino acids. The CDR3 DNA has 42 bases and is translated from base 1. V and J lose 3 bases and 1 base, and a span of 9 bases separates them. The germline V gene gives CDR1 as MGHRA and CDR2 as YSYEKL. Specimen: peripheral blood. The clonotype was recovered from a human donor in a cohort sampled during active COVID-19. The chain is assembled from TRBV4-1 and TRBJ1-1; no D gene call is confident. The CDR3 corresponds to CASSQELSNTEAFF. The DNA is as follows: TGCGCCAGCAGCCAGGAGTTATCGAACACTGAAGCTTTCTTT.